This T cell receptor (beta chain) originates from a study of Ad26.COV2.S vaccination and SARS-CoV-2 variants. Sequencing was performed with immunoSEQ multiplex PCR; in TCRdb, only in-frame clones are kept and a portion is missing. The sample has hundreds of thousands of clones; about 91% are singletons. Germline V gene sequence: CDR1 MNHNY, CDR2 SVGAGI (reference sequence). This CDR3 is built from 15 residues. Unmatched junction bases numbered 12, after V lost 6 bases and J lost 5 bases. This clone is a singleton in its sample. The specimen comprised peripheral blood, sampled after recovery from COVID-19. The rearrangement links TRBV6-6 to TRBJ2-5; 7 bases line up with TRBD2. The receptor comes from a human donor who had recovered from COVID-19. The CDR3 nucleotides read TGTGCCAGCAGCCAGGCAGCGGGGACTCTGGAGACCCAGTACTTC. Translating gives CASSQAAGTLETQYF.